Here is one T cell receptor beta chain with its context. The data originate from a study of T cell changes during pregnancy in multiple sclerosis. The CDR3 contains 22 residues. Germline trimming cut 0 bases from V and 2 bases from J; bases unmatched to any gene: 18. Germline CDR1 SGDLS, CDR2 YYNGEE. TCRdb's copy holds only in-frame clones and misses some; the assay was immunoSEQ multiplex PCR. The sample records over 45,000 clones, 92% being singletons. This sample comprised CD4+ T cells from peripheral blood mononuclear cells, obtained after pregnancy. This receptor was taken from a female donor with multiple sclerosis, enrolled in a pregnancy study. The chain combines TRBV9 with TRBJ2-6, with 9 bases identical to TRBD1. The CDR3 here is CASSVGRDRVGSSYTGANVLTF. CDR3 in DNA: TGTGCCAGCAGCGTAGGCCGGGACAGGGTGGGATCATCGTATACTGGGGCCAACGTCCTGACTTTC.